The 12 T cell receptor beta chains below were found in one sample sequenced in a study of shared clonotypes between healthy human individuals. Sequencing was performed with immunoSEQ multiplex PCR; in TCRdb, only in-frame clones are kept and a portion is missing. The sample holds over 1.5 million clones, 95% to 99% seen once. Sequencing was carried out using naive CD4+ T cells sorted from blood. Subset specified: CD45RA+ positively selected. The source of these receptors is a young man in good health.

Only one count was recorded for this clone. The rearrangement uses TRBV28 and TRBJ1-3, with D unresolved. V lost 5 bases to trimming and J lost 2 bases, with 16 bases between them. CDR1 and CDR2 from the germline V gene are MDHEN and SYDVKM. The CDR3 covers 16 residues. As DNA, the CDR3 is TGTGCCAGCAGTACCATCGACCGAACCCCTGGAAACACCATATATTTT. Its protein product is CASSTIDRTPGNTIYF.

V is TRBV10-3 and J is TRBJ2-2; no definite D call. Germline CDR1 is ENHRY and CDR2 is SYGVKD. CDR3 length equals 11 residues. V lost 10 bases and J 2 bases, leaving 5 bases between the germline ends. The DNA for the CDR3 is TGTGCCACCGCCAACACCGGGGAGCTGTTTTTT. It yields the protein CATANTGELFF.

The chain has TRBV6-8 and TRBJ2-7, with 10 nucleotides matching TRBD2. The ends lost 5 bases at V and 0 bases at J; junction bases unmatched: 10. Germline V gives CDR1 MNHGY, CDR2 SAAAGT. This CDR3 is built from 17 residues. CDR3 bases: TGTGCCAGCAGTCTAGCGGGAGTGGACGCTATCTCCTACGAGCAGTACTTC. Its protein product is CASSLAGVDAISYEQYF.

CDR3 region: CASSLIQGSGNTIYF. For the CDR3, the DNA is TGTGCCAGCAGTCTAATACAGGGCTCTGGAAACACCATATATTTT. The V call is TRBV28, the J call TRBJ1-3; a possible D gene is TRBD1 (6 bases). The germline V gene encodes CDR1 MDHEN and CDR2 SYDVKM. The CDR3 spans 15 residues. Trimming shortened V by 5 bases and J by 0 bases, and 11 bases separated the two germline ends. Full variable domain (missing parts from reference TRBV28 and TRBJ1-3): DVKVTQSSRYLVKRTGEKVFLECVQDMDHENMFWYRQDPGLGLRLIYFSYDVKMKEKGDIPEGYSVSREKKERFSLILESASTNQTSMYLCASSLIQGSGNTIYFGEGSWLTVV.

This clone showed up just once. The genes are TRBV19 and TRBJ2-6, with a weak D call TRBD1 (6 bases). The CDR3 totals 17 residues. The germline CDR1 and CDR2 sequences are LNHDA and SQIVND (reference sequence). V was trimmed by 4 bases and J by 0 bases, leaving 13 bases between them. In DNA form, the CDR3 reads TGTGCCAGTAGTACCTGGACAGCAGTCTCTGGGGCCAACGTCCTGACTTTC. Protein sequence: CASSTWTAVSGANVLTF.

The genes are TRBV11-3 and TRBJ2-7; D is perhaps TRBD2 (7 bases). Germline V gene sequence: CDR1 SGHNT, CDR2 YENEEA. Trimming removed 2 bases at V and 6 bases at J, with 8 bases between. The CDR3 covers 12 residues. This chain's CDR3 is CASSLRGGEQYF. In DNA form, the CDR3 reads TGTGCCAGCAGCTTAAGGGGGGGCGAGCAGTACTTC.

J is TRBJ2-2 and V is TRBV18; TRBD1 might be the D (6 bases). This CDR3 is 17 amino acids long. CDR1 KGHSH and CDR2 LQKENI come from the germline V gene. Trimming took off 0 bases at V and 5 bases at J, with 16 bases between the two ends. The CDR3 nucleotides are TGTGCCAGCTCACCACCTCCGGACAGCCGGTGGACCGGGGAGCTGTTTTTT. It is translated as CASSPPPDSRWTGELFF.

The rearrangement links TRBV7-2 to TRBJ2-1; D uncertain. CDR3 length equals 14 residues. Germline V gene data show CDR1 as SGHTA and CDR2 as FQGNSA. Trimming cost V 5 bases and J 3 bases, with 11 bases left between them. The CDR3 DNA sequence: TGTGCCAGCAGCCTAGACGATAGCTACAATGAGCAGTTCTTC. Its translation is CASSLDDSYNEQFF.

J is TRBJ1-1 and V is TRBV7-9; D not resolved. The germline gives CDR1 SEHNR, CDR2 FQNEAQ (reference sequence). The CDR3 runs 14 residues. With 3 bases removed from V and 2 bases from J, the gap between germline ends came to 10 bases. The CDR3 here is CASSLQNKNTEAFF. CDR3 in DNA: TGTGCCAGCAGCTTGCAGAACAAAAACACTGAAGCTTTCTTT. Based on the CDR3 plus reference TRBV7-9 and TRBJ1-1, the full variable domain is DTGVSQNPRHKITKRGQNVTFRCDPISEHNRLYWYRQTLGQGPEFLTYFQNEAQLEKSRLLSDRFSAERPKGSFSTLEIQRTEQGDSAMYLCASSLQNKNTEAFFGQGTRLTVV.

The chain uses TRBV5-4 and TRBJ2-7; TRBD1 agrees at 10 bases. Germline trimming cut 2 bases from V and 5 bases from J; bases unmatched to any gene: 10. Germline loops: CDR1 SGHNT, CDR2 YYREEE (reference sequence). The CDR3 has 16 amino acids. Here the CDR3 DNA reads TGTGCCAGCAGCTTACCGGGACAGGGGATCCTTAACGAGCAGTACTTC. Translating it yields CASSLPGQGILNEQYF.

The chain's CDR3 is CASGQANSYEQYF. DNA of the CDR3: TGTGCCAGCGGACAGGCAAACTCCTACGAGCAGTACTTC. V is TRBV6-1 and J is TRBJ2-7; 7 bases are shared with TRBD1. The CDR3 length is 13 residues. Germline CDR1 reads MNHNS; CDR2 reads SASEGT. V shed 8 bases, J shed 0 bases, and the junction held 4 bases outside the gene matches.

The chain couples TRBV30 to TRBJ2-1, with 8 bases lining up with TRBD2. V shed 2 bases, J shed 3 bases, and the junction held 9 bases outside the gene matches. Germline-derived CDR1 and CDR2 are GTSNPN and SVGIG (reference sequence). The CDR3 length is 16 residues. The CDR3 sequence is CAWSPTSGAVYNEQFF. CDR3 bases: TGTGCCTGGAGTCCAACTAGCGGAGCGGTCTACAATGAGCAGTTCTTC.